This T cell receptor (beta chain) was obtained from a study of cytomegalovirus exposure and HLA in healthy donors. The study's findings and limits: Most subjects had HLA-A and HLA-B alleles reportedly predicted accurately by TCR beta sequences.

This PCR relied on a set of 60 Vbeta primers and 13 Jbeta primers. Using immunoSEQ multiplex PCR, the repertoire was profiled, and TCRdb retains in-frame clones only, with some absent. Found here are 200,000 or so clones, more than 60% of them singletons; the top ten hold roughly a sixth. As concerns this clone: Its specificity is unknown.

Trimming left V 1 base short and J 5 bases short, with 11 bases between. Germline CDR1 reads SEHNR; CDR2 reads FQNEAQ (reference sequence). The CDR3 sequence is 14 residues long. What was sequenced was PBMCs. This sequence originates from a man aged 35 to 55 in good health and CMV-seronegative. The V call is TRBV7-9, the J call TRBJ2-5, with D possibly being TRBD2 (6 bases). The CDR3 sequence: CASSLVTRGETQYF. The DNA of the CDR3 is TGTGCCAGCAGCTTAGTAACCCGGGGGGAGACCCAGTACTTC. Together with reference TRBV7-9 and TRBJ2-5, the CDR3 gives the full variable domain: DTGVSQNPRHKITKRGQNVTFRCDPISEHNRLYWYRQTLGQGPEFLTYFQNEAQLEKSRLLSDRFSAERPKGSFSTLEIQRTEQGDSAMYLCASSLVTRGETQYFGPGTRLLVL.